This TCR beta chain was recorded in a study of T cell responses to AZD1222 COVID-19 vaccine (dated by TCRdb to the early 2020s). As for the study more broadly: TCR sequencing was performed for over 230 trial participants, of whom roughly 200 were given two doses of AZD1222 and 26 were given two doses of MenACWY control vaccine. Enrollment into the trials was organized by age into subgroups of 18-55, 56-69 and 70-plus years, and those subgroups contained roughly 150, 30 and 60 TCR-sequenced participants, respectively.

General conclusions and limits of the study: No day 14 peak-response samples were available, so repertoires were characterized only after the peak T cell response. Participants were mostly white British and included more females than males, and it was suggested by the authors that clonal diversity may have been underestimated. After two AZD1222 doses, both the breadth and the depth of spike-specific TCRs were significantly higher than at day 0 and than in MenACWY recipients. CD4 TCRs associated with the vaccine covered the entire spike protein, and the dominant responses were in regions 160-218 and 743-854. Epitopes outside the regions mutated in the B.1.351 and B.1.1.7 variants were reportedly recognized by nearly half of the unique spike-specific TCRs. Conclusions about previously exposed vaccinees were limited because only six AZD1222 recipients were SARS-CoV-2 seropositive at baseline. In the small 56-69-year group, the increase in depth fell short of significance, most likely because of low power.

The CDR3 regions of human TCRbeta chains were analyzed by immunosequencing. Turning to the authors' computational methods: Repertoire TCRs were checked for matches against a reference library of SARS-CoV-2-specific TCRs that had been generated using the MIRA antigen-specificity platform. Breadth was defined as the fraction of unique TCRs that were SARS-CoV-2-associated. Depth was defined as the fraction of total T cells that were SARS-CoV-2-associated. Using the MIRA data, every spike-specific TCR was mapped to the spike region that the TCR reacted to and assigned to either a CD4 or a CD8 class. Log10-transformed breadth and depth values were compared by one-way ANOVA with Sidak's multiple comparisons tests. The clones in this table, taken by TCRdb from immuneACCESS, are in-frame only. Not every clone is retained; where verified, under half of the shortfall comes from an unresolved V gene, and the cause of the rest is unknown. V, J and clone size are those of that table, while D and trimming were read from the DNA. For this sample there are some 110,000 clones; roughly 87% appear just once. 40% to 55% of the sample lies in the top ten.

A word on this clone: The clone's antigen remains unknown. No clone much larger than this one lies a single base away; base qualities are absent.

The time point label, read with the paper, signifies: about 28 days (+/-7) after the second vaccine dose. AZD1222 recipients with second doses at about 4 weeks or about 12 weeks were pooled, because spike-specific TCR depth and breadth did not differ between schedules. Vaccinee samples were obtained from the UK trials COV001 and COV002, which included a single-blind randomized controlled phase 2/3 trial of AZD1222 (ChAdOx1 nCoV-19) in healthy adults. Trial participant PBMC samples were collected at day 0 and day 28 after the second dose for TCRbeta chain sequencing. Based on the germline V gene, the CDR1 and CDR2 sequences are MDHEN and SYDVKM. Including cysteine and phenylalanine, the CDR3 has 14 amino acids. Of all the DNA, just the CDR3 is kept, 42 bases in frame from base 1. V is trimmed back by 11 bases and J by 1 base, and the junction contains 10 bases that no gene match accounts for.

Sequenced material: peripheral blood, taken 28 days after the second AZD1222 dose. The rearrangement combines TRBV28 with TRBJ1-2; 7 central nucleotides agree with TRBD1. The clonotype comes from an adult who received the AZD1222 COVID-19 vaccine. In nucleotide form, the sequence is TGTGCCGGAAGCCCTCAGGGGGGTAACTATGGCTACACCTTC. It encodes CAGSPQGGNYGYTF.